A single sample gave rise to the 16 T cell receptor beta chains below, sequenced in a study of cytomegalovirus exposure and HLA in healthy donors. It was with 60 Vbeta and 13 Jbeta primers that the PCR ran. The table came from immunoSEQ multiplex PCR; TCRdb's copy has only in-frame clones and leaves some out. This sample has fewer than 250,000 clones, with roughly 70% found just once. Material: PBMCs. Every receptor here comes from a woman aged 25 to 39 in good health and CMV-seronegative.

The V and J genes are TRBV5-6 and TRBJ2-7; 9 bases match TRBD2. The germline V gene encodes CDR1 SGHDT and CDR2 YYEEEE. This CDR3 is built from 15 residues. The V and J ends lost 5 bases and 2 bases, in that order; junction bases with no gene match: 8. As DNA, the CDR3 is TGTGCCAGCAGGTCGGGGGCGGGGGGGGCCTACGAGCAGTACTTC. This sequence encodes CASRSGAGGAYEQYF.

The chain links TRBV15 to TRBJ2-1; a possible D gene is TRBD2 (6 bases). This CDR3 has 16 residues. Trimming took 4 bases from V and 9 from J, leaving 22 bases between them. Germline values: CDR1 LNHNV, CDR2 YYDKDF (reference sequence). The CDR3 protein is CATSKERTFEAGEQFF. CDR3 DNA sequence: TGTGCCACCAGCAAAGAAAGGACGTTCGAAGCGGGTGAGCAGTTCTTC.

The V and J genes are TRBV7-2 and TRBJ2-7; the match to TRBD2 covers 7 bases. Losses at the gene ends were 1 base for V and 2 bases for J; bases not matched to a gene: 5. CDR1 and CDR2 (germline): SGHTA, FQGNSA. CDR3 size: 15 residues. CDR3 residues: CASSLGWAGAYEQYF. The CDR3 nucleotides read TGTGCCAGCAGCTTAGGGTGGGCGGGGGCCTACGAGCAGTACTTC.

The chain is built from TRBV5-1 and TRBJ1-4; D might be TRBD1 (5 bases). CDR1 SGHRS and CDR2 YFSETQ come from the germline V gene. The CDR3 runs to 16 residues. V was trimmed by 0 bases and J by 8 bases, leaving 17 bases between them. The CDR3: CASSLATGRGGEKLFF. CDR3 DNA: TGCGCCAGCAGCTTGGCCACAGGACGAGGTGGAGAAAAACTGTTTTTT.

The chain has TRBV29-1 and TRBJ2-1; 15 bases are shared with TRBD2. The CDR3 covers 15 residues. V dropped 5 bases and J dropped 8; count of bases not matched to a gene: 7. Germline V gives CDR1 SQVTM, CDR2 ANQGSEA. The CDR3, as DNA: TGCAGCGTTTCGGGACTAGCGGGAGGTACGGATGAGCAGTTCTTC. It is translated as CSVSGLAGGTDEQFF.

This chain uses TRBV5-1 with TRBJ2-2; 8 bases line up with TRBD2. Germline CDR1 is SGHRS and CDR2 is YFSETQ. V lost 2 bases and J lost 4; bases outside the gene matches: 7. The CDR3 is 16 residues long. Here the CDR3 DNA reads TGCGCCAGCAGCTTCGTCGCGGGAGGCCCCACCGGGGAGCTGTTTTTT. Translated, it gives CASSFVAGGPTGELFF.

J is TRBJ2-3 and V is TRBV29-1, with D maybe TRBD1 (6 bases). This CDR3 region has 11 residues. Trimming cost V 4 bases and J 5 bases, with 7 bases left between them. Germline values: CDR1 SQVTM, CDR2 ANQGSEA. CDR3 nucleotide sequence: TGCAGCGTTGCACAGGGAGATACGCAGTATTTT. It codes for CSVAQGDTQYF.

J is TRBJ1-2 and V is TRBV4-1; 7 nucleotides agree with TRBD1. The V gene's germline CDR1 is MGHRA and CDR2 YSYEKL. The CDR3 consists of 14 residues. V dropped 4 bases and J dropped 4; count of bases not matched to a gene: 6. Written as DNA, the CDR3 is TGCGCCAGCAGCCGACCGGGACAGCTCTATGGCTACACCTTC. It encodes CASSRPGQLYGYTF.

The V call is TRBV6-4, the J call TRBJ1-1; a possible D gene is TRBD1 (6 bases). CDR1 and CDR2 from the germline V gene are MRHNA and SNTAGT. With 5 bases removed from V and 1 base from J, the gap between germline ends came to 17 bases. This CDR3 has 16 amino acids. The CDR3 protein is CASSLGAGTPNTEAFF. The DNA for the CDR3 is TGTGCCAGCAGTCTCGGGGCCGGGACACCGAACACTGAAGCTTTCTTT.

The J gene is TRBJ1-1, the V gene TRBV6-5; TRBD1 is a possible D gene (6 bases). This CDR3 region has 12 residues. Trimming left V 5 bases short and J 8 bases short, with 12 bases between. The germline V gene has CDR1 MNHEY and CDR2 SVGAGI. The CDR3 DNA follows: TGTGCCAGCAGTGAGCGAACAGGGGAAGCTTTCTTT. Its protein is CASSERTGEAFF.

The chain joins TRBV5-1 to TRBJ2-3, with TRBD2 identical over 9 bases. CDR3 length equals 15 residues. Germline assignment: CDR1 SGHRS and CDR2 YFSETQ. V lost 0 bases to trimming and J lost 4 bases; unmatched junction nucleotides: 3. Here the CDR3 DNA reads TGCGCCAGCAGCTTGGGTAGCGGGAGCCCAGATACGCAGTATTTT. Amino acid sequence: CASSLGSGSPDTQYF.

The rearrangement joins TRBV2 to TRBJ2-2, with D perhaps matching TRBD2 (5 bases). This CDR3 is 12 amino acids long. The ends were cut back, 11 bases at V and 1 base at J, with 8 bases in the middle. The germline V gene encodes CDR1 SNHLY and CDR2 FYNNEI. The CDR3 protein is CAGRQNTGELFF. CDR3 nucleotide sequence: TGTGCCGGGAGACAGAACACCGGGGAGCTGTTTTTT.

The CDR3 loop is CASSYSGASYNEQFF. The DNA of the CDR3 is TGTGCCAGCAGCTATAGCGGGGCCTCCTACAATGAGCAGTTCTTC. The rearrangement links TRBV7-2 to TRBJ2-1; 8 bases line up with TRBD2. This CDR3 contains 15 residues. J was trimmed by 0 bases and V by 4 bases; bases with no gene match: 2. The germline V gene has CDR1 SGHTA and CDR2 FQGNSA. Full variable domain (outside the CDR3, taken from reference TRBV7-2 and TRBJ2-1): GAGVSQSPSNKVTEKGKDVELRCDPISGHTALYWYRQSLGQGLEFLIYFQGNSAPDKSGLPSDRFSAERTGGSVSTLTIQRTQQEDSAVYLCASSYSGASYNEQFFGPGTRLTVL.

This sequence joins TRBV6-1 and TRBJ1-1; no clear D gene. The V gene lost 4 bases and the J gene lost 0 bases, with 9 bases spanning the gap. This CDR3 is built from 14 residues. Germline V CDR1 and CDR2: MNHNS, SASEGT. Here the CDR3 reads CASSGRELNTEAFF. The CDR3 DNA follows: TGTGCCAGCAGTGGTAGGGAGTTGAACACTGAAGCTTTCTTT.

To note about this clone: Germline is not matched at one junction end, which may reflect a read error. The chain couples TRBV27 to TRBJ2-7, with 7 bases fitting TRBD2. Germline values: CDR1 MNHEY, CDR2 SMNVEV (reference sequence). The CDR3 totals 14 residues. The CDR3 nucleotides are TGTGCCAGCAGGTTGGGGGGAGGGCCCGGCGAGCGGTACTTC. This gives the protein CASRLGGGPGERYF.

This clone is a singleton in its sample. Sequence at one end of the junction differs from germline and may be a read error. CDR3 region: CASREELAGYPFF. The CDR3 DNA is TGTGCCAGCAGGGAAGAACTAGCGGGATACCCGTTCTTC. This sequence joins TRBV2 and TRBJ2-1; 10 positions agree with TRBD2. From germline, CDR1 is SNHLY and CDR2 FYNNEI. This CDR3 is 13 amino acids long.